The clone carrying this T cell receptor (beta chain) was detected a few times. Its antigen is currently unknown. This CDR3 region has 12 residues. Germline V gene lookup returns CDR1 SGHNT and CDR2 YYREEE (reference sequence). V was cut by 0 bases and J by 3 bases, with 3 bases left in between. TCRdb's table, derived via immunoSEQ multiplex PCR, lists solely in-frame clones and lacks some. The sample yields 85,000 to 110,000 clones, roughly four fifths seen once. This entry is derived from a study of glioma-infiltrating T cells after dendritic cell vaccination. About the study: Dendritic cell vaccination trial patients had either newly diagnosed or recurrent glioblastoma.

Study-level findings and limits: TCR clonality showed no direct relationship with survival.

All glioblastoma patients lacked an isocitrate dehydrogenase mutation. The chain employs TRBV5-4 and TRBJ1-1; no firm D call. The input for sequencing was blood, taken before dendritic cell vaccination. The sequence was collected from a human donor with glioblastoma. As DNA, the CDR3 is TGTGCCAGCAGCTTGGCGGACACTGAAGCTTTCTTT. Protein sequence: CASSLADTEAFF.